A selection of T cell receptor beta chains follows, all from one sample in a study of blood T cell repertoires in COVID-19. Sequencing used immunoSEQ multiplex PCR; TCRdb keeps in-frame clones, though not all of them. This table has some 200,000 clones, nearly 90% appearing once. The sequencing sample was made of peripheral blood. The receptors originated from a woman younger than 35 who had recovered from COVID-19. CDR3s include the opening cysteine and the closing phenylalanine or tryptophan. The order of the fields is clone size, D gene, J gene, V gene, CDR3 DNA, CDR3 protein. D genes are given only for firm matches. Some rows have no size entry. The others give once, few or many, or a class for an expanded clone.

-,TRBD2,TRBJ2-7,TRBV9,TGTGCCAGCAGCGTAGCTGGGACTAGCGGGAGTAATCCCTACGAGCAGTACTTC,CASSVAGTSGSNPYEQYF
-,TRBD1,TRBJ1-1,TRBV5-1,TGCGCCAGCAGCGTCGAGGCGCTACAGGGGGCTGAAGCTTTCTTT,CASSVEALQGAEAFF
-,TRBD2,TRBJ2-5,TRBV6-5,TGTGCCAGCAGCACGGGACTAGCGGGAGAGGAGACCCAGTACTTC,CASSTGLAGEETQYF
-,-,TRBJ1-2,TRBV7-3,TGTGCCAGCAGCTTGGGCCCATTAGAGGTTCGGGGTGGCTACACCTTC,CASSLGPLEVRGGYTF
-,-,TRBJ2-1,TRBV5-1,TGCGCCAGCAGCGTGGACGTTAGTCCAGGGTACAATGAGCAGTTCTTC,CASSVDVSPGYNEQFF
few,-,TRBJ1-5,TRBV15,TGTGCCACCAGCAGAGAACTAGGACGGAGCAATCAGCCCCAGCATTTT,CATSRELGRSNQPQHF
-,-,TRBJ2-7,TRBV25-1,TGTGCCAGCACGGGGGGACAGGAATCCTCCTACGAGCAGTACTTC,CASTGGQESSYEQYF
-,-,TRBJ1-1,TRBV27,TGTGCCAGCAGTTCTTACCTGCTGGGCAACACTGAAGCTTTCTTT,CASSSYLLGNTEAFF
-,TRBD2,TRBJ2-1,TRBV19,TGTGCCAGTAGTCTCGGACTAGAGGGCTACAATGAGCAGTTCTTC,CASSLGLEGYNEQFF
-,-,TRBJ1-6,TRBV9,TGTGCCAGCAGCGTAGAGGGGGATAATTCACCCCTCCACTTT,CASSVEGDNSPLHF
-,-,TRBJ2-7,TRBV11-3,TGTGCCAGCAGCTTAGGCCCTAATAGCTACGAGCAGTACTTC,CASSLGPNSYEQYF
-,TRBD2,TRBJ2-7,TRBV6-2/TRBV6-3,TGTGCCAGCAGTTACTCCTTACCAAGGACTAGCGGGGCCGTGTCCTACGAGCAGTACTTC,CASSYSLPRTSGAVSYEQYF
-,-,TRBJ2-3,TRBV27,TGTGCCAGCAGTTTATCGATAGCAGATACGCAGTATTTT,CASSLSIADTQYF
-,-,TRBJ1-3,TRBV9,TGTGCCAGCAGCGCCCACAGGGACTCTGGAAACACCATATATTTT,CASSAHRDSGNTIYF
-,TRBD2,TRBJ2-2,TRBV4-1,TGCGCCAGCAGCCCACAACCCGGGACTAGCGGAAAAAACACCGGGGAGCTGTTTTTT,CASSPQPGTSGKNTGELFF
-,-,TRBJ2-7,TRBV25-1,TGTGCCAGCAGTGCAAGTTGGAGGAGCTCCTACGAGCAGTACTTC,CASSASWRSSYEQYF
-,TRBD1,TRBJ1-5,TRBV6-6,TGTGCCAGCAGTCTTACAGGGGAGGCTCAGCCCCAGCATTTT,CASSLTGEAQPQHF
-,TRBD2,TRBJ2-5,TRBV7-2,TGTGCCAGCAGCTTATATCATGGTAGCGGGAGTCAGGAGACCCAGTACTTC,CASSLYHGSGSQETQYF
-,TRBD2,TRBJ2-3,TRBV7-6,TGTGCCAGCAGCCGGAGTGGGGGAGGGCCGACAGATACGCAGTATTTT,CASSRSGGGPTDTQYF
-,-,TRBJ2-7,TRBV5-6,TGTGCCAGCAGCTTGGATCGGACAGTAAAGGGCGAGCAGTACTTC,CASSLDRTVKGEQYF
-,-,TRBJ2-7,TRBV5-8,TGTGCCAGCAGCTATTACGGACAGTCGCAGTACTTC,CASSYYGQSQYF
-,TRBD2,TRBJ2-1,TRBV6-4,TGTGCCAGCAGTGGAACTGCAGCGGGGGAGCAGTTCTTC,CASSGTAAGEQFF
-,-,TRBJ1-4,TRBV7-9,TGTGCCAGCACCGTCGACAGTTATGAAAAACTGTTTTTT,CASTVDSYEKLFF
-,TRBD1,TRBJ2-2,TRBV27,TGTGCCAGCCTAGATATCGACAGGGGGAGCACCGGGGAGCTGTTTTTT,CASLDIDRGSTGELFF
-,-,TRBJ2-3,TRBV3-1/TRBV3-2,TGTGCCAGCAGCCAATCTCCCCCCTCGGGAGCGGATACGCAGTATTTT,CASSQSPPSGADTQYF
-,-,TRBJ2-1,TRBV18,TGTGCCAGCTCACCTCGAGGGTACAATGAGCAGTTCTTC,CASSPRGYNEQFF
-,TRBD1,TRBJ2-6,TRBV24-1,TGTGCCACCAGTGAGGGACAGGGGGCTGGGGCCAACGTCCTGACTTTC,CATSEGQGAGANVLTF
-,TRBD1,TRBJ2-7,TRBV30,TGTGCCTGGAGTGAAGGACAGGGGGCTTACGAGCAGTACTTC,CAWSEGQGAYEQYF
-,-,TRBJ2-1,TRBV7-8,TGTGCCAGCAGCCTAGACCGGAGGGGTGAGCAGTTCTTC,CASSLDRRGEQFF
-,-,TRBJ1-1,TRBV6-5,TGTGCCAGCAGGTCCCGGTCGACTGAAGCTTTCTTT,CASRSRSTEAFF
-,-,TRBJ2-2,TRBV7-9,TGTGCCAGCAGCTTCTCTGTTAAGTCTACCACGAACACCGGGGAGCTGTTTTTT,CASSFSVKSTTNTGELFF
-,TRBD1,TRBJ2-7,TRBV4-1,TGCGCCAGCAGCCCCCAGGGGGCGAGCTCCTACGAGCAGTACTTC,CASSPQGASSYEQYF
-,-,TRBJ2-7,TRBV2,TGTGCCAGCAGTGAGGGGAGCTCCTACGAGCAGTACTTC,CASSEGSSYEQYF
-,-,TRBJ1-1,TRBV7-8,TGTGCCAGCAGCCGAGATCACTACACTGAAGCTTTCTTT,CASSRDHYTEAFF
-,-,TRBJ1-1,TRBV30,TGTGCCTGGAGTGTTCCCCTTTTGAACACTGAAGCTTTCTTT,CAWSVPLLNTEAFF
-,-,TRBJ2-3,TRBV15,TGTGCCACCAGCACCTTTAGAGGTAGTCCGACAGATACGCAGTATTTT,CATSTFRGSPTDTQYF
-,-,TRBJ1-3,TRBV18,TGTGCCAGCTCACCACCGTCGTTACACCTCTCTGGAAACACCATATATTTT,CASSPPSLHLSGNTIYF
-,TRBD2,TRBJ2-1,TRBV15,TGTGCCACCGTAGCGGGGTATGATTTTTACAATGAGCAGTTCTTC,CATVAGYDFYNEQFF
-,-,TRBJ1-1,TRBV5-1,TGCGCCAGCAGCTTGGCTCCAGAAATGAACACTGAAGCTTTCTTT,CASSLAPEMNTEAFF
-,-,TRBJ2-7,TRBV27,TGTGCCAGCAGTGGTACAAGCTCCTACGAGCAGTACTTC,CASSGTSSYEQYF
once,-,TRBJ1-1,TRBV6-4,TGTGCCAGCAGTGACTCCGGGGGGGAAGGCACTGAAGCTTTCTTT,CASSDSGGEGTEAFF
few,TRBD2,TRBJ2-1,TRBV11-3,TGTGCCAGCAGCGTCACTAGCGGGAGGTACAATGAGCAGTTCTTC,CASSVTSGRYNEQFF
-,-,TRBJ2-3,TRBV2,TGTGCCAGCAGTGGGCTCATTGGCACAGATACGCAGTATTTT,CASSGLIGTDTQYF
-,-,TRBJ2-1,TRBV29-1,TGCAGCGTCCGGGGTCTAGCTAAGAATGAGCAGTTCTTC,CSVRGLAKNEQFF